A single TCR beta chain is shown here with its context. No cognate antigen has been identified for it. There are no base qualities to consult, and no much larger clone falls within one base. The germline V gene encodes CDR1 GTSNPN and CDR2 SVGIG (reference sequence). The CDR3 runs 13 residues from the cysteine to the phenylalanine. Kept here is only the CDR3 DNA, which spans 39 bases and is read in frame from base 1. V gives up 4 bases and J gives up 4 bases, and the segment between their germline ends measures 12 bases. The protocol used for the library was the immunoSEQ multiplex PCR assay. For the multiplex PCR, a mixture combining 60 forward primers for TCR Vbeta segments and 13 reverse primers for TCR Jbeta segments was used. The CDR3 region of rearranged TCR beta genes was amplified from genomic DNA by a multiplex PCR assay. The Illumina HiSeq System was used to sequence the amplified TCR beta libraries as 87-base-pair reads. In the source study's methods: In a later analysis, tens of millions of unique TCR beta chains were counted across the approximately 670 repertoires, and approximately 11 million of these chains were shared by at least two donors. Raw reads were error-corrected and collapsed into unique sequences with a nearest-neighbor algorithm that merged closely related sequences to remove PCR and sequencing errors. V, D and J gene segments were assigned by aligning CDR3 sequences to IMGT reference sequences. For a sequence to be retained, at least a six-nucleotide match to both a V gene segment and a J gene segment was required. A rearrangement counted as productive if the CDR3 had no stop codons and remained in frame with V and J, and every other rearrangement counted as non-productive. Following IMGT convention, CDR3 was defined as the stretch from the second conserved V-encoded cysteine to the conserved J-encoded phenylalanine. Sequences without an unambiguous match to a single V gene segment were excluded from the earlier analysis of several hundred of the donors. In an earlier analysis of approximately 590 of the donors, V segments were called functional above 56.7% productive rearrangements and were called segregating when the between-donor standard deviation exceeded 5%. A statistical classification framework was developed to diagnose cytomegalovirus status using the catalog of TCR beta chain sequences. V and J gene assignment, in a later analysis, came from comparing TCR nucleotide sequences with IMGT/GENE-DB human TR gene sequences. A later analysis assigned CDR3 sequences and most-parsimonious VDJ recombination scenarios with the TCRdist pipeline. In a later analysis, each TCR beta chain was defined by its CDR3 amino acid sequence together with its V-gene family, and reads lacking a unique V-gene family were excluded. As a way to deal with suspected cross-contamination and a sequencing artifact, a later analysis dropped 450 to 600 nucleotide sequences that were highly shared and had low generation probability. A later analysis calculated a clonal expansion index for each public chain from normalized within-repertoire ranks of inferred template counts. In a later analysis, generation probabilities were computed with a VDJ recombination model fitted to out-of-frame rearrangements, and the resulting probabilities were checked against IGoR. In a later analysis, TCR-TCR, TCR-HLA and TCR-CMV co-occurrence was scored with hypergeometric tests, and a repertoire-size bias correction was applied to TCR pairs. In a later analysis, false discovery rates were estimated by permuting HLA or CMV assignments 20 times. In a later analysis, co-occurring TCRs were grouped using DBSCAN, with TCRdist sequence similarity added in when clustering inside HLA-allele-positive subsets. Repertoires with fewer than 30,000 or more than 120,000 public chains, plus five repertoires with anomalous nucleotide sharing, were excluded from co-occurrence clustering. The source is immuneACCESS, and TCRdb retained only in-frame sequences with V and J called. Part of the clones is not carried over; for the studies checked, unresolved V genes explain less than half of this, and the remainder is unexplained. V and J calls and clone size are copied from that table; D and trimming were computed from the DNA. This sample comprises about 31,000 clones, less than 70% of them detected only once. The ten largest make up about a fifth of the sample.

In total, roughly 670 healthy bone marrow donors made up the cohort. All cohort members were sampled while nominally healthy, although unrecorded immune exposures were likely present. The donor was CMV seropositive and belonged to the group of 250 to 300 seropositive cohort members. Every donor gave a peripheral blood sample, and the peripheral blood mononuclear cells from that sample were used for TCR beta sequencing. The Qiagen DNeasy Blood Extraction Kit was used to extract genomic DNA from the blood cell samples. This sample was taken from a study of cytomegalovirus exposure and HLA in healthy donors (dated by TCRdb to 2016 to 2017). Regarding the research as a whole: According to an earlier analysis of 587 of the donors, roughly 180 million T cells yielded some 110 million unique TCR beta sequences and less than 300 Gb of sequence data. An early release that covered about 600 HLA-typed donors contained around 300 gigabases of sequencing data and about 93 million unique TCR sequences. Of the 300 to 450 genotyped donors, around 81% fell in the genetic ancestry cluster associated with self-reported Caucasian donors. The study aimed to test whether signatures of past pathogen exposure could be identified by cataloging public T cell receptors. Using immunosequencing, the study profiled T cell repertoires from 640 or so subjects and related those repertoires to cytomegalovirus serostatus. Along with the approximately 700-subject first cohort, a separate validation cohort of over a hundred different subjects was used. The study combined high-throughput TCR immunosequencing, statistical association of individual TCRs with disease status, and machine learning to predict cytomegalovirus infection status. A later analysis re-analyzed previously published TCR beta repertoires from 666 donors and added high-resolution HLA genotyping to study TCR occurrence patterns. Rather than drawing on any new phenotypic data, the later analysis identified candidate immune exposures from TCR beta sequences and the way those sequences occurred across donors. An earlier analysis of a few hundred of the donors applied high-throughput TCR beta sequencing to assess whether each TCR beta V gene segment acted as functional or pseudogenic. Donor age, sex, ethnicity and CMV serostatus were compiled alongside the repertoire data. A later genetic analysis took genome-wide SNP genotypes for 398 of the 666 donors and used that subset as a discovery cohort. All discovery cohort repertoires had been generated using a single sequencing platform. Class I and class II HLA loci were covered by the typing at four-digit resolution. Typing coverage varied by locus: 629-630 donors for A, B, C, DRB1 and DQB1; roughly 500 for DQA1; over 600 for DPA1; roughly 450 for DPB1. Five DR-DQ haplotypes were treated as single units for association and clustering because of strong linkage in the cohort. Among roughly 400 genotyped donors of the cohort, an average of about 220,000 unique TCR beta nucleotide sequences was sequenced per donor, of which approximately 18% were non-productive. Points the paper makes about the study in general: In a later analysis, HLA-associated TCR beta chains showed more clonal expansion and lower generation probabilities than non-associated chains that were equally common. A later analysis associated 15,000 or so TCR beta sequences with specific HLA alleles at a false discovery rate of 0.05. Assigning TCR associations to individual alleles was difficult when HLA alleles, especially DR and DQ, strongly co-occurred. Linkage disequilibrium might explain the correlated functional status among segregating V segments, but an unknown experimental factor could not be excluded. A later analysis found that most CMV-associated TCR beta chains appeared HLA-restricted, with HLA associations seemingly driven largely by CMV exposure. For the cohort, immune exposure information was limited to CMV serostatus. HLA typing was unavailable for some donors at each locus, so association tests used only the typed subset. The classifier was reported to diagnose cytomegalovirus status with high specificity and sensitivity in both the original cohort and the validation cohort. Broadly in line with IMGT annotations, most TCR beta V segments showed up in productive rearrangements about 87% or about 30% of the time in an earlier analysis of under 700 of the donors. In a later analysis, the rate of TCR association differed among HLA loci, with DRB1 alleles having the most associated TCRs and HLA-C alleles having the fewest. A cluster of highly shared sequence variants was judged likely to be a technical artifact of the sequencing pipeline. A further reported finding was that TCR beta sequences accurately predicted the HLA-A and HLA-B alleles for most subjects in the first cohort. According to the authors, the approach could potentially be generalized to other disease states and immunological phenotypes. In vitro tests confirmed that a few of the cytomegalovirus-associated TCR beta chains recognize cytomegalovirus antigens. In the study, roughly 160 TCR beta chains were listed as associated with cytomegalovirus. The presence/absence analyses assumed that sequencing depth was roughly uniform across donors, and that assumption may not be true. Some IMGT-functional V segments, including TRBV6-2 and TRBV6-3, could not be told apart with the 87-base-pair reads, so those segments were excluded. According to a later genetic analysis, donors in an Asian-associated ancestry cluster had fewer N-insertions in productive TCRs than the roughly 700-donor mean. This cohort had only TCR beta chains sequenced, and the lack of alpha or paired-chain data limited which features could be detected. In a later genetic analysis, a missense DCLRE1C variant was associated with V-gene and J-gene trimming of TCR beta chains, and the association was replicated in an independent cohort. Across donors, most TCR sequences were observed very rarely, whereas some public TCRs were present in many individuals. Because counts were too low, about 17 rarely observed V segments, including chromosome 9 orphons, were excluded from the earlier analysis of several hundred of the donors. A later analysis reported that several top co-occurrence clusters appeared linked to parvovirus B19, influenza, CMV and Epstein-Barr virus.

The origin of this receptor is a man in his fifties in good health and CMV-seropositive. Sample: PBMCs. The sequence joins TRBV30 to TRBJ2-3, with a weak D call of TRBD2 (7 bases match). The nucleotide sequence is TGTGCCTGGAATCGGGGGGCGGCAGATACGCAGTATTTT. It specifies CAWNRGAADTQYF.